This T cell receptor beta chain originates from a study of neurological immune-mediated disorders. TCRdb independently ran MiXCR on the 5' RACE reads; one entry per CDR3 protein. The repertoire consists of about 60,000 distinct CDR3 sequences, with 3% to 4% occurring once and the leading ten covering about 2%. This CDR3 is built from 12 residues. The ends were cut back, 3 bases at V and 3 bases at J, with 6 bases in the middle. Germline CDR1 reads SGHNT; CDR2 reads YENEEA. Unsorted libraries were derived from 2 million PBMCs stored at -80 C. Study results and limitations: HTLV-1-associated myelopathy had the most TCR clonal expansion, while multiple sclerosis had the least, a level that fell below healthy controls. Repertoires from 18 of 34 multiple sclerosis patients grouped phylogenetically into a related-CDR3 cluster, suggesting a possible signature.

This clonotype was counted many times. What it binds is unknown. This chain links TRBV11-3 with TRBJ2-7; no firm D call. Sequenced material: PBMCs. The receptor was isolated from a woman aged 45-59 years with multiple sclerosis. The CDR3: CASSFGNYEQYF. CDR3 DNA: TGTGCCAGCAGCTTTGGGAACTACGAGCAGTACTTC.